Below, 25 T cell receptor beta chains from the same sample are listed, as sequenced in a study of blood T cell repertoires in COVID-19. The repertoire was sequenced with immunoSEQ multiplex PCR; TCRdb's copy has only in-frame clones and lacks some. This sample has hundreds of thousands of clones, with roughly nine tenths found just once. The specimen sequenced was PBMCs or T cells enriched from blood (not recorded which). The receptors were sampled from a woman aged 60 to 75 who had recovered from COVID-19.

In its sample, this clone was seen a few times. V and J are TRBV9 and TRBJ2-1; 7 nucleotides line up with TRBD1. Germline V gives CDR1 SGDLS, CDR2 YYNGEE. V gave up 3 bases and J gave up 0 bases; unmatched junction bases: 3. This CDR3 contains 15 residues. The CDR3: CASSATGVSYNEQFF. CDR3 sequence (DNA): TGTGCCAGCAGCGCCACAGGGGTCTCCTACAATGAGCAGTTCTTC.

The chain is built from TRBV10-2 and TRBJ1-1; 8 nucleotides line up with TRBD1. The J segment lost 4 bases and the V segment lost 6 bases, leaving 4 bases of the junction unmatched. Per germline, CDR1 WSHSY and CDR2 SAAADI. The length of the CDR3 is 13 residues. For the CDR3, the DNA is TGCGCCAGCAGCCTCACAGGGGGCACTGAAGCTTTCTTT. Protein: CASSLTGGTEAFF.

The CDR3 region is CASSLDGLGREQYV. DNA of the CDR3: TGTGCCAGCAGCTTGGACGGTTTGGGCCGCGAGCAGTACGTC. V gene TRBV5-8 combines with J gene TRBJ2-7; D unclear. This CDR3 region has 14 residues. Germline lookup yields CDR1 SGHTS and CDR2 YDEGEE. Trimming removed 0 bases at V and 6 bases at J, with 13 bases between.

CDR3 nucleotides: TGCGCCAGCAGCTTGGTAGGGACAGGGGGCGCTTCTGGGGCCAACGTCCTGACTTTC. It is translated as CASSLVGTGGASGANVLTF. The genes are TRBV5-1 and TRBJ2-6; 12 positions match TRBD1. The V segment lost 0 bases and the J segment 1 base; nucleotides outside the gene matches: 5. The CDR3 contains 19 residues. Germline V gene lookup returns CDR1 SGHRS and CDR2 YFSETQ.

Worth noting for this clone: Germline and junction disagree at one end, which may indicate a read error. The CDR3 spells CASSKEHQISGGELFF. In nucleotides, the CDR3 is TGTGCCAGCAGCAAAGAACACCAGATCTCAGGCGGGGAGCTGTTTTTT. The chain links TRBV14 to TRBJ2-2, with unresolved D. From germline, CDR1 is SGHDN and CDR2 FVKESK. The CDR3 loop spans 16 amino acids.

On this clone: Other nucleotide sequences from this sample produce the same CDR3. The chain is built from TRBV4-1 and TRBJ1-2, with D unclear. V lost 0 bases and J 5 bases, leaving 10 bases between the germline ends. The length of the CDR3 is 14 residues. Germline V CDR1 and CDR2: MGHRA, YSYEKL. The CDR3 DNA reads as TGCGCCAGCAGCCAAGATGTGAGGAGTTATGGCTACACCTTC. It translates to CASSQDVRSYGYTF.

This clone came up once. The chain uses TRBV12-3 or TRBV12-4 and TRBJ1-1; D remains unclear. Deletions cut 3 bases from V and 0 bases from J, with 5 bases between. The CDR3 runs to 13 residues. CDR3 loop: CASSLEVNTEAFF. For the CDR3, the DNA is TGTGCCAGCAGTTTGGAGGTGAACACTGAAGCTTTCTTT.

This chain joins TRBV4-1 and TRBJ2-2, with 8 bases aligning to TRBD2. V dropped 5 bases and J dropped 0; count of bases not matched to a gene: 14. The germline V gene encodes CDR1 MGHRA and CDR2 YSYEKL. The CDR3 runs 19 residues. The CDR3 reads CASSNLWVLAGANTGELFF. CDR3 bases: TGCGCCAGCAGCAACCTCTGGGTCCTAGCGGGCGCGAACACCGGGGAGCTGTTTTTT.

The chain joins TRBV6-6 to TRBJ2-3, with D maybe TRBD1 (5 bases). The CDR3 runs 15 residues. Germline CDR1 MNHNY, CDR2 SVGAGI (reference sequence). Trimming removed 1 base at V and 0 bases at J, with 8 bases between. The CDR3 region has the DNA TGTGCCAGCAGTTACTGGGGCAGGAGCACAGATACGCAGTATTTT. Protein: CASSYWGRSTDTQYF.

The CDR3 spells CASSEGGTGGREQYV. The CDR3, as DNA: TGTGCCAGCAGCGAAGGTGGGACAGGGGGGAGGGAGCAGTACGTC. This rearrangement joins TRBV2 to TRBJ2-7; 11 positions match TRBD1. CDR3 size: 15 residues. Germline V CDR1 and CDR2: SNHLY, FYNNEI.

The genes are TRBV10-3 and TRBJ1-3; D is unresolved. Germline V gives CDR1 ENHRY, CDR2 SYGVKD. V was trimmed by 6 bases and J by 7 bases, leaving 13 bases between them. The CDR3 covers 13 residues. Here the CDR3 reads CAIRGAGRNTIYF. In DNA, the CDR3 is TGTGCCATCAGGGGAGCAGGTAGGAACACCATATATTTT.

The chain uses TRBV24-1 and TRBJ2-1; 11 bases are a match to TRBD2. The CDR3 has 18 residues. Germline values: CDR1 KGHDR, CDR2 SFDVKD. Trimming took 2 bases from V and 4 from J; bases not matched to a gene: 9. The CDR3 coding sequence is TGTGCCACCAGTGATTCCTCCATAATAGCGGGGGGGTACAATGAGCAGTTCTTC. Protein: CATSDSSIIAGGYNEQFF.

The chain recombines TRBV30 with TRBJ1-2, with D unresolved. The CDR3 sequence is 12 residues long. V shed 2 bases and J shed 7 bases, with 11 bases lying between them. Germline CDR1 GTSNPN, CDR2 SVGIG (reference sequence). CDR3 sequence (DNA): TGTGCCTGGAGTACCGCCCCCGGTGGCTACACCTTC. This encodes CAWSTAPGGYTF.

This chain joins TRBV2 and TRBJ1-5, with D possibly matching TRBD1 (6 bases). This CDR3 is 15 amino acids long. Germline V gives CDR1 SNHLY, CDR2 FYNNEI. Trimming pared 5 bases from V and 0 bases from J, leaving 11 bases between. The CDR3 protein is CASSLGQISNQPQHF. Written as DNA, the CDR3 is TGTGCCAGCAGTCTAGGACAGATTAGCAATCAGCCCCAGCATTTT.

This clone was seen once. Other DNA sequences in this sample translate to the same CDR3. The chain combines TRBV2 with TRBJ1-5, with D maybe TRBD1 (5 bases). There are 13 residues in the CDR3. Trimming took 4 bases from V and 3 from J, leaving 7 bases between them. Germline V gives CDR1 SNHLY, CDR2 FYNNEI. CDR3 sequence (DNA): TGTGCCAGCAGTGGACAGATCAATCAGCCCCAGCATTTT. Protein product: CASSGQINQPQHF. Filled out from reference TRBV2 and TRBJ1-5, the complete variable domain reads EPEVTQTPSHQVTQMGQEVILRCVPISNHLYFYWYRQILGQKVEFLVSFYNNEISEKSEIFDDQFSVERPDGSNFTLKIRSTKLEDSAMYFCASSGQINQPQHFGDGTRLSIL.

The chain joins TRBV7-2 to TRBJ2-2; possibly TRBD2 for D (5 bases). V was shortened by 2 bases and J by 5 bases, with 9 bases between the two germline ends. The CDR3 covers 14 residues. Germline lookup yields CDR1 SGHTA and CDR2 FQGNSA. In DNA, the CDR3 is TGTGCCAGCAGCTTAAGACTAACTACCGGGGAGCTGTTTTTT. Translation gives CASSLRLTTGELFF.

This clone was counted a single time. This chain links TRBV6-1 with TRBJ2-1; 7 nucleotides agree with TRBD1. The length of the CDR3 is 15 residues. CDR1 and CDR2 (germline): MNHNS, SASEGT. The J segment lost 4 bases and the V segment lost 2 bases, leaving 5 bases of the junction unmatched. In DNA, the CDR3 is TGTGCCAGCAGTGAAATAGGGGGCTGGTACAATGAGCAGTTCTTC. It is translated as CASSEIGGWYNEQFF.

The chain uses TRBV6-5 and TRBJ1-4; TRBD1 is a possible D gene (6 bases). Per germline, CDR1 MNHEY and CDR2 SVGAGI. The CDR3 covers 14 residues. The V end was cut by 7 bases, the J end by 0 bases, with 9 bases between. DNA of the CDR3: TGTGCCAGCAAACAGGGATCAACTAATGAAAAACTGTTTTTT. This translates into CASKQGSTNEKLFF.

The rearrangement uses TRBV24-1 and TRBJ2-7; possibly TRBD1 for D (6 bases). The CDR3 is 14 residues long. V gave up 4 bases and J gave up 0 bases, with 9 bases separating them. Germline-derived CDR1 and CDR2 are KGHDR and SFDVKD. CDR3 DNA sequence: TGTGCCACCAGTGACGGGACATTCTCCTACGAGCAGTACTTC. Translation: CATSDGTFSYEQYF.

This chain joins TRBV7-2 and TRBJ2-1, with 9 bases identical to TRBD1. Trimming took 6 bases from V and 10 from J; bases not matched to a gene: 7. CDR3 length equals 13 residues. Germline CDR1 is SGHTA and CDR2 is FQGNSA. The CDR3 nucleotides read TGTGCCAGCAGTTTGGACAGGGGTCGGGAGCAGTTCTTC. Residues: CASSLDRGREQFF.

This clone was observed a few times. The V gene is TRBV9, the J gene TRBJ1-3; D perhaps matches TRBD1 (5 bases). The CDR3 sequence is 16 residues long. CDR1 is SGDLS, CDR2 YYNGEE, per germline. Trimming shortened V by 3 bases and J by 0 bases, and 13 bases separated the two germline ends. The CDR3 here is CASSAGGSSSGNTIYF. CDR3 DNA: TGTGCCAGCAGCGCCGGGGGATCGAGCTCTGGAAACACCATATATTTT.

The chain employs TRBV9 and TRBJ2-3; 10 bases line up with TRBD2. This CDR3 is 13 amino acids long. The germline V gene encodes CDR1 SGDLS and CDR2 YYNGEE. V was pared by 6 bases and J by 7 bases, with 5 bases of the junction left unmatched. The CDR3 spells CASTLAGGHTQYF. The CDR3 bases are TGTGCCAGCACCTTAGCGGGGGGCCATACGCAGTATTTT.

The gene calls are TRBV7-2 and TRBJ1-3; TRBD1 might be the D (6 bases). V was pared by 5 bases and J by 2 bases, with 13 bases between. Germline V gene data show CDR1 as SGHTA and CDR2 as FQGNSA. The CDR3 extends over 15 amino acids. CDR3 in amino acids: CASSEQQGAGNTIYF. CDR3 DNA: TGTGCCAGCAGCGAACAACAGGGCGCTGGAAACACCATATATTTT.

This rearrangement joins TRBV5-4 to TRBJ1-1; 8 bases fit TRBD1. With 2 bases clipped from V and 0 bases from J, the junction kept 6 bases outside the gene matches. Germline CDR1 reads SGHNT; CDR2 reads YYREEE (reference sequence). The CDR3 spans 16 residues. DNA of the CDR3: TGTGCCAGCAGCTTAAAGACAGGGGCGATGAACACTGAAGCTTTCTTT. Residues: CASSLKTGAMNTEAFF.

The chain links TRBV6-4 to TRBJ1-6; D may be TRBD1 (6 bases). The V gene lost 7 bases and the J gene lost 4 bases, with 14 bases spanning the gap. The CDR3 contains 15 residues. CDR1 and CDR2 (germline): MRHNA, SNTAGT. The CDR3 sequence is CASNKQGGYNSPLHF. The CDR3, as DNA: TGTGCCAGCAATAAACAGGGCGGGTATAATTCACCCCTCCACTTT.